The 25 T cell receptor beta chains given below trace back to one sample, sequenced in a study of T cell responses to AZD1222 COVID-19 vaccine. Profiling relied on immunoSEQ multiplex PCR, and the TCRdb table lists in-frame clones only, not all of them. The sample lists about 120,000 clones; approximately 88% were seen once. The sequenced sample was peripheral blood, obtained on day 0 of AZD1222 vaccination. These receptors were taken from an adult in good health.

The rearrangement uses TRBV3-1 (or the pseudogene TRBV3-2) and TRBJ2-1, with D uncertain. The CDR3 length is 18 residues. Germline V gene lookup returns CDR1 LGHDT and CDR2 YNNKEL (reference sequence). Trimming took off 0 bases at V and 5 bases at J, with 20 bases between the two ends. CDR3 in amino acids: CASSQDRVGEMGNNEQFF. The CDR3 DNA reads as TGTGCCAGCAGCCAAGATCGGGTTGGAGAGATGGGGAACAATGAGCAGTTCTTC.

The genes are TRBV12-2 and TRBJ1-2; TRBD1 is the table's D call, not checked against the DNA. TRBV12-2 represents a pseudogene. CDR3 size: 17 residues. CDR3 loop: CASEGDGEASSNYGYTF. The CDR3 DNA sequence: TGTGCAAGTGAGGGGGACGGTGAAGCCTCTTCTAACTATGGCTACACCTTC.

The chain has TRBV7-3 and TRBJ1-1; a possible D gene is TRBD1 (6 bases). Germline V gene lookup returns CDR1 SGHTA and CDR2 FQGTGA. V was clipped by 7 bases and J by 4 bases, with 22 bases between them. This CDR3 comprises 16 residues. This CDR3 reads CASILLMLGGPTEAFF. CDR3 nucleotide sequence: TGTGCCAGCATCCTATTAATGCTAGGGGGTCCCACTGAAGCTTTCTTT.

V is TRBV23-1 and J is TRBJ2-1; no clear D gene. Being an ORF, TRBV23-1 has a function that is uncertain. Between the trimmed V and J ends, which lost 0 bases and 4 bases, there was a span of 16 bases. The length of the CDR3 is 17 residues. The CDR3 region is CASSQSPGGIPYNEQFF. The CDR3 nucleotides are TGCGCCAGCAGTCAATCACCCGGCGGCATTCCATACAATGAGCAGTTCTTC.

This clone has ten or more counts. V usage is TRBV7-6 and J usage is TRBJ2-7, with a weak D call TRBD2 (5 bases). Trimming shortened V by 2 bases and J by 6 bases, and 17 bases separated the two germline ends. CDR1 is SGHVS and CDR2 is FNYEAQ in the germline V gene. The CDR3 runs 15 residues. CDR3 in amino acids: CASSLYIGEPVEQYF. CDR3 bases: TGTGCCAGCAGCTTATATATCGGGGAGCCAGTCGAGCAGTACTTC.

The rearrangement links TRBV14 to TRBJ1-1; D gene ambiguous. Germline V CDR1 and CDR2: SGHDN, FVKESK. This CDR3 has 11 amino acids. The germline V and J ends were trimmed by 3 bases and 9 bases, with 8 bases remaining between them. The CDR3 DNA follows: TGTGCCAGCAGCCAGGGAACCCAAGCTTTCTTT. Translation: CASSQGTQAFF.

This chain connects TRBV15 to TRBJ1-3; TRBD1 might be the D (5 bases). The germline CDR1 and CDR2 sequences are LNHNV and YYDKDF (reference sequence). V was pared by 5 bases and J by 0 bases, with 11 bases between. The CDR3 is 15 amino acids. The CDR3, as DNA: TGTGCCACCAGCGCCGGGACGGCCTCTGGAAACACCATATATTTT. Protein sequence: CATSAGTASGNTIYF.

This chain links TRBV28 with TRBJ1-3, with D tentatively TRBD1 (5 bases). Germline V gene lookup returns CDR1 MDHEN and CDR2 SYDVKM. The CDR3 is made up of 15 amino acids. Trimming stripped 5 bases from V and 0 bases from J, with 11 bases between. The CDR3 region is CASSRDSISGNTIYF. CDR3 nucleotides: TGTGCCAGCAGTCGGGACTCAATCTCTGGAAACACCATATATTTT.

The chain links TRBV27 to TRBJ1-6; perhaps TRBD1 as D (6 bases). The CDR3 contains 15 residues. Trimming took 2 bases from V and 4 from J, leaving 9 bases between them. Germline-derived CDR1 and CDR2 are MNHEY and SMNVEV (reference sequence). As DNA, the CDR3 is TGTGCCAGCAGTTTAAACAGGGATTATAATTCACCCCTCCACTTT. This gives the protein CASSLNRDYNSPLHF.

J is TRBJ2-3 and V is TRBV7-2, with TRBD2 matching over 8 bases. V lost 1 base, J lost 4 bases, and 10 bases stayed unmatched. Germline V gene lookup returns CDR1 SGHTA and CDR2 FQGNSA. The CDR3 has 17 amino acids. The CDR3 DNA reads TGTGCCAGCAGCTTAGTTTTCGGGGGGGTCTTCTCAGATACGCAGTATTTT. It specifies CASSLVFGGVFSDTQYF.

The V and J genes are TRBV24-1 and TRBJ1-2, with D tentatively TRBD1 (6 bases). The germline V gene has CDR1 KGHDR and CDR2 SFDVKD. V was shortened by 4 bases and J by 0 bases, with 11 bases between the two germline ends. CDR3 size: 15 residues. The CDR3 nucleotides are TGTGCCACCAGTGAAGGGGACACCGCTAACTATGGCTACACCTTC. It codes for CATSEGDTANYGYTF.

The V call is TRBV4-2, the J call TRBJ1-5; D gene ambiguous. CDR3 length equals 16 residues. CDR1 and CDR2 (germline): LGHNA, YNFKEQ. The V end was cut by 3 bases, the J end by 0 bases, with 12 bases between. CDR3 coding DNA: TGTGCCAGCAGCCAGGGCATGGGGTTTAGCAATCAGCCCCAGCATTTT. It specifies CASSQGMGFSNQPQHF.

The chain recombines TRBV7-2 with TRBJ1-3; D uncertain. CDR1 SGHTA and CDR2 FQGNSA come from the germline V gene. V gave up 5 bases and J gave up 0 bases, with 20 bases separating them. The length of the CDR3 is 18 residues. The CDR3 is CASSPMQGFSVSGNTIYF. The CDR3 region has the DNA TGTGCCAGCAGCCCAATGCAAGGCTTCAGTGTCTCTGGAAACACCATATATTTT.

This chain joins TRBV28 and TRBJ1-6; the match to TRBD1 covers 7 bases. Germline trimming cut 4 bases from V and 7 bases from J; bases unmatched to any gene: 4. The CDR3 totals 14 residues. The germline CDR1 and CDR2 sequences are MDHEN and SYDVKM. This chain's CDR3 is CASSSGTANSPLHF. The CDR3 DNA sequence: TGTGCCAGCAGTTCCGGGACAGCGAATTCACCCCTCCACTTT.

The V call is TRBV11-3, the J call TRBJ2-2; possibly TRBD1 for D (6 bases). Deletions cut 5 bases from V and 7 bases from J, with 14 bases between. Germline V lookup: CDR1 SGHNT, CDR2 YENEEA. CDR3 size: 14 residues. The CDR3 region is CASSLGQSSGELFF. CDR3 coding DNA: TGTGCCAGCAGCCTCGGACAGAGCAGCGGGGAGCTGTTTTTT.

The CDR3 DNA sequence: TGTGCCAGCAGCGTTAAGCCGGAGACCCAGTACTTC. It translates to CASSVKPETQYF. This sequence joins TRBV5-6 and TRBJ2-5, with D hard to call. V lost 4 bases and J 5 bases, leaving 9 bases between the germline ends. Germline V gives CDR1 SGHDT, CDR2 YYEEEE. The CDR3 is 12 residues long. The variable domain in full, completed from reference TRBV5-6 and TRBJ2-5, reads DAGVTQSPTHLIKTRGQQVTLRCSPKSGHDTVSWYQQALGQGPQFIFQYYEEEERQRGNFPDRFSGHQFPNYSSELNVNALLLGDSALYLCASSVKPETQYFGPGTRLLVL.

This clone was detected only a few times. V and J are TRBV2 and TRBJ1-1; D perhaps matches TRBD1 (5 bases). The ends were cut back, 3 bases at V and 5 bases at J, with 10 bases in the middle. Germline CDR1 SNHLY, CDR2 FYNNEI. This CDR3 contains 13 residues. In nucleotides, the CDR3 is TGTGCCAGCAGTGAGCAGGGTGGGACTGAAGCTTTCTTT. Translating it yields CASSEQGGTEAFF.

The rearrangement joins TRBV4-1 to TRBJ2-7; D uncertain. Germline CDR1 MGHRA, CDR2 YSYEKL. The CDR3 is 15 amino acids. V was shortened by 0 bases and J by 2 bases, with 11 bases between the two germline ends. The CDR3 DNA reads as TGCGCCAGCAGCCAAGATCGTTACAGCCCCTACGAGCAGTACTTC. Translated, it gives CASSQDRYSPYEQYF.

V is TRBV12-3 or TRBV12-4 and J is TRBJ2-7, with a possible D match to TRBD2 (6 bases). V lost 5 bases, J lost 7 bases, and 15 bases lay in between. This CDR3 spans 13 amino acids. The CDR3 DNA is TGTGCCAGCAGTCCCAGGAGCGCGGGGGAGCAGTACTTC. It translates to CASSPRSAGEQYF.

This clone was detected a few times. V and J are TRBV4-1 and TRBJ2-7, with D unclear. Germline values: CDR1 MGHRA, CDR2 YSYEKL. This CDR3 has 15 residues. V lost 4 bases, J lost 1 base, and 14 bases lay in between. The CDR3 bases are TGCGCCAGCAGCCCGGGTAGAACAAATTCCTACGAGCAGTACTTC. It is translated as CASSPGRTNSYEQYF.

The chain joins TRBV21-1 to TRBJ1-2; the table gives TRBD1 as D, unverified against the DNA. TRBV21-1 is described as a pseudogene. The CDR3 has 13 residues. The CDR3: CASSKEGNYGYTF. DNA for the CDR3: TGTGCCAGCAGCAAAGAGGGGAACTATGGCTACACCTTC.

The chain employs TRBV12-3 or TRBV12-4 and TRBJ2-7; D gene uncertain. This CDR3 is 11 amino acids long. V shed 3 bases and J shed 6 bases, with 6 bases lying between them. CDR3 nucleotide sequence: TGTGCCAGCAGTTTTTTCTTCGAGCAGTACTTC. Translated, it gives CASSFFFEQYF.

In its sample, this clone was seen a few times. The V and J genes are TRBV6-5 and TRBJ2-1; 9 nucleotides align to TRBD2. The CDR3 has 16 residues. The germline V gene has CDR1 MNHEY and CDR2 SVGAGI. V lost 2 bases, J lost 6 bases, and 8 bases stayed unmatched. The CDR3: CASSYRPSGAGNEQFF. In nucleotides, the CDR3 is TGTGCCAGCAGTTACCGACCTAGCGGGGCGGGCAATGAGCAGTTCTTC.

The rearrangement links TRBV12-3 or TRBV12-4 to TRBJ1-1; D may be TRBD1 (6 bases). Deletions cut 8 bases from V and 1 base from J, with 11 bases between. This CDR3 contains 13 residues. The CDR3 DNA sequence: TGTGCCAGCCTGAAGGGACAGAACACTGAAGCTTTCTTT. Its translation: CASLKGQNTEAFF.

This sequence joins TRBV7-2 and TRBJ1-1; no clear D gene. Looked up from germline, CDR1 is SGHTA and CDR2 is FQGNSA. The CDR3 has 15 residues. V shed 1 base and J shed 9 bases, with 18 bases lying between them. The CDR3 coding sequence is TGTGCCAGCAGCTTAGAAGGGTCGGGCGGGCGGCAAGCTTTCTTT. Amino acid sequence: CASSLEGSGGRQAFF.